Listed below are T cell receptor beta chains from one sample, sequenced in a study of blood T cell repertoires in COVID-19. TCRdb's table, derived via immunoSEQ multiplex PCR, lists solely in-frame clones and lacks some. The top ten clones hold roughly 19% of a sample with roughly 32,000 clones, 90% of them seen once. Sequenced sample: peripheral blood. Receptors originate from a man aged 80 or over with acute or convalescent COVID-19. Both conserved end residues are part of each CDR3. D genes are given only for firm matches. A clone size is listed for some rows: how often the clone was seen (once, few, many), or a class if it is expanded.

>TRBJ1-2|-|13|TRBV6-1|-
TGTGCCAGCAGTGAAGTTGGGAGAGATGGCTACACCTTC
CASSEVGRDGYTF
>TRBJ2-5|once|14|TRBV11-2|TRBD2
TGTGCCAGCAGCTTAGGAGCGGGGGAAGAGACCCAGTACTTC
CASSLGAGEETQYF
>TRBJ1-2|-|12|TRBV12-3/TRBV12-4|-
TGTGCCAGCAGCCCTCAGGGGTATGGCTACACCTTC
CASSPQGYGYTF
>TRBJ1-3|-|17|TRBV10-3|-
TGTGCCATCAGTGAACTACTAGGGTTCGGGACTGGAAACACCATATATTTT
CAISELLGFGTGNTIYF
>TRBJ1-6|-|15|TRBV25-1|TRBD1
TGTGCCAGCAGGACTCGGGACAGAGAGAATTCACCCCTCCACTTT
CASRTRDRENSPLHF
>TRBJ2-1|-|14|TRBV5-1|-
TGCGCCAGCAGCTTGGTAAGGGGGAGCAATGAGCAGTTCTTC
CASSLVRGSNEQFF
>TRBJ1-1|-|13|TRBV28|-
TGTGCCAGCAGACAGGTCCCCAACACTGAAGCTTTCTTT
CASRQVPNTEAFF
>TRBJ1-5|-|12|TRBV7-2|-
TGTGCCAGCAGCTCGTCGACACTTCAACGGCATTTT
CASSSSTLQRHF
>TRBJ1-1|-|11|TRBV29-1|-
TGCAGCGTTGAATCAGGACTTGAAGCTTTCTTT
CSVESGLEAFF
>TRBJ1-5|-|15|TRBV7-2|TRBD1
TGTGCCAGCAGCACGAGGACAGGGGGCAATCAGCCCCAGCATTTT
CASSTRTGGNQPQHF
>TRBJ2-3|-|19|TRBV9|-
TGTGCCAGCAGCGTAGGTCCAACCCCGACAGGCCTAAGCACAGATACGCAGTATTTT
CASSVGPTPTGLSTDTQYF
>TRBJ2-2|-|17|TRBV7-9|TRBD1
TGTGCCAGCAGCTCCCCATCGGGACAGGGGAACACCGGGGAGCTGTTTTTT
CASSSPSGQGNTGELFF
>TRBJ2-7|-|14|TRBV6-5|-
TGTGCCAGCAGTAGACAGGTTAGCTCCTACGAGCAGTACTTC
CASSRQVSSYEQYF
>TRBJ2-7|-|15|TRBV11-3|-
TGTGCCAGCAGCCCCACGTCGGGTTCAACTAGCGAGCAGTACTTC
CASSPTSGSTSEQYF
>TRBJ1-4|-|13|TRBV27|-
TGTGCCAGCAGTTTATGGGGGGATGAAAAACTGTTTTTT
CASSLWGDEKLFF
>TRBJ1-1|few|12|TRBV30|-
TGTGCCTGGAGTCAGGGGTTAACTGAAGCTTTCTTT
CAWSQGLTEAFF
>TRBJ1-6|-|15|TRBV5-1|-
TGCGCCAGCAGCTTGGACAGTTTTCTCTCTTCACCCCTCCACTTT
CASSLDSFLSSPLHF
>TRBJ1-1|-|15|TRBV19|TRBD1
TGTGCCAGTCGTCAGGGGGGCCGGGGGAACACTGAAGCTTTCTTT
CASRQGGRGNTEAFF
>TRBJ2-2|-|15|TRBV11-3|-
TGTGCCAGCAGCTTAGGTGGGGGCGGCACCGGGGAGCTGTTTTTT
CASSLGGGGTGELFF
>TRBJ2-7|-|14|TRBV3-1/TRBV3-2|TRBD2
TGTGCCAGCAGCCAGGGGACTAGCAGCTACGAGCAGTACTTC
CASSQGTSSYEQYF
>TRBJ2-7|-|16|TRBV3-1/TRBV3-2|TRBD1
TGTGCCAGCAGCCAAGAGCGGACAGGACCACGGCACGAGCAGTACTTC
CASSQERTGPRHEQYF
>TRBJ1-5|once|13|TRBV19|-
TGTGCCAGTAGTGCGGGACTGATCCAGCCCCAGCATTTT
CASSAGLIQPQHF
>TRBJ2-3|-|15|TRBV2|TRBD2
TGTGCCAGCAGCTTTAGGATAGCGGGGACAGATACGCAGTATTTT
CASSFRIAGTDTQYF
>TRBJ2-5|-|16|TRBV27|TRBD1
TGTGCCAGCAGTCTTGGGGGACAGGGGTGGAAAGAGACCCAGTACTTC
CASSLGGQGWKETQYF
>TRBJ1-2|-|13|TRBV30|-
TGTGCCTGGAGTGGACAGCTTTTAAGTGGCTACACCTTC
CAWSGQLLSGYTF
>TRBJ1-1|-|12|TRBV11-2|-
TGTGCCAGCAGCACAGTACAGGGATCAGCTTTCTTT
CASSTVQGSAFF
>TRBJ1-5|-|14|TRBV19|TRBD1
TGTGCCAGTTCCGGGACAGGAATAGAACAGCCCCAGCATTTT
CASSGTGIEQPQHF
>TRBJ1-2|-|16|TRBV5-1|TRBD1
TGCGTCAGCAGCTTCTACAGGGGGCCCCTTAGCTATGGCTACACCTTC
CVSSFYRGPLSYGYTF
>TRBJ2-7|-|14|TRBV9|TRBD1
TGTGCCAGCAGCCCCCGGGACAGTCTCTACGAGCAGTACTTC
CASSPRDSLYEQYF
>TRBJ1-3|-|15|TRBV11-2|-
TGTGCCAGCAGCTTAATAACAGGGTCTGGAAACACCATATATTTT
CASSLITGSGNTIYF
>TRBJ1-2|-|13|TRBV2|TRBD1
TGTGCCAGCAACAAACAGGGGACCGATGGCTACACCTTC
CASNKQGTDGYTF
>TRBJ2-1|-|17|TRBV5-4|TRBD1
TGTGCCAGCAGCCCACCTGGGACAGGGAGGGTCTACAATGAGCAGTTCTTC
CASSPPGTGRVYNEQFF
>TRBJ1-4|once|14|TRBV10-3|-
TGTGCCCCAATGCGGGCAGGGGCGGATGAAAAACTGTTTTTT
CAPMRAGADEKLFF
>TRBJ2-7|-|12|TRBV29-1|-
TGCAGCGTGAACAGGGATTCCTACGAGCAGTACTTC
CSVNRDSYEQYF
>TRBJ2-5|-|15|TRBV5-6|-
TGTGCCAGCAGCTTGCTTACGGGTGTCCAAGAGACCCAGTACTTC
CASSLLTGVQETQYF
>TRBJ2-5|-|15|TRBV6-1|-
TGTGCCAGCAGTGAATCAATCCAATACCAAGAGACCCAGTACTTC
CASSESIQYQETQYF
>TRBJ1-6|-|13|TRBV2|-
TGTGCCAGCCACACAAATCGGGGTTCACCCCTCCACTTT
CASHTNRGSPLHF
>TRBJ1-5|-|14|TRBV15|TRBD1
TGTGCCACCAGAAGGACAGGGATGGCTCAGCCCCAGCATTTT
CATRRTGMAQPQHF
>TRBJ1-4|-|14|TRBV2|TRBD1
TGTGCCAGCAGTTGGGACAGGGTTACCGAAAAACTGTTTTTT
CASSWDRVTEKLFF
>TRBJ1-3|-|14|TRBV7-9|-
TGTGCCAGCAGCTTGGGAGCCTCTGGAAACACCATATATTTT
CASSLGASGNTIYF
>TRBJ1-5|-|18|TRBV27|-
TGTGCCAGCAGTCCTACCACAGGGCTCTGGAATAGCAATCAGCCCCAGCATTTT
CASSPTTGLWNSNQPQHF
>TRBJ1-1|-|16|TRBV5-1|TRBD1
TGCGCCAGCAGCCCCGGGACAGTAGGGAGGATGACTGAAGCTTTCTTT
CASSPGTVGRMTEAFF
>TRBJ1-1|-|15|TRBV15|TRBD1
TGTGCCACCAGTCCGAGGACAGGGTGGGGCACTGAAGCTTTCTTT
CATSPRTGWGTEAFF